Listed below are T cell receptor beta chains from one sample, sequenced in a study of cytomegalovirus exposure and HLA in healthy donors. Measured with immunoSEQ multiplex PCR; TCRdb has only the in-frame clones, and not every one. Recorded here are 200,000 to 250,000 clones; the top ten clones represent 1.1%. The sample comprised PBMCs. Receptor source: a girl aged 2 to 9 in good health and CMV-seropositive. Both conserved end residues are part of each CDR3. A D gene is named only where the DNA matches it firmly.

TRBV5-4	TRBD1	TRBJ2-3	TGTGCCAGCAGCTCTGACAGGGGAGATACGCAGTATTTT	CASSSDRGDTQYF
TRBV7-8	TRBD2	TRBJ2-1	TGTGCCAGCAGCTTGGGCGGGAGGTATGAGCAGTTCTTC	CASSLGGRYEQFF
TRBV5-5	TRBD1	TRBJ1-5	TGTGCCAGCAGCTTTGGGACAGGGGGGAATCAGCCCCAGCATTTT	CASSFGTGGNQPQHF
TRBV19	.	TRBJ1-5	TGTGCCAGTAGTCCGGGGGAGGGAAGTCAGCCCCAGCATTTT	CASSPGEGSQPQHF
TRBV9	.	TRBJ1-3	TGTGCCAGCAGCGTAGACCGGGAGAGAAACACCATATATTTT	CASSVDRERNTIYF
TRBV5-1	TRBD1	TRBJ2-7	TGCGCCAGCAGTCCGAGGACAGGGCCGACCTACGAGCAGTACTTC	CASSPRTGPTYEQYF
TRBV7-2	.	TRBJ1-5	TGTGCCAGCAGCTTAGTGGGGGGGGCTGGGAGTCAGCCCCAGCATTTT	CASSLVGGAGSQPQHF
TRBV14	TRBD2	TRBJ2-1	TGTGCCAGCAGCCCAATTGGGACTAGCGGGAGTTGGTCCCAGTTCTTC	CASSPIGTSGSWSQFF
TRBV6-5	.	TRBJ1-5	TGTGCCAGCAGTTACTCGACTGGCCAGCCCCAGCATTTT	CASSYSTGQPQHF
TRBV15	.	TRBJ1-3	TGTGCCACCAGACAGAGCTCTGGAAACACCATATATTTT	CATRQSSGNTIYF
TRBV5-1	.	TRBJ1-1	TGCGCCAGCAGCTTGGTTCCGGGATACTCTTCCACTGAAGCTTTCTTT	CASSLVPGYSSTEAFF
TRBV5-1	.	TRBJ2-1	TGCGCCAGCAGCTTGGGAGCTAGAAGTGAGCAGTTCTTC	CASSLGARSEQFF
TRBV14	.	TRBJ2-5	TGTGCCAGCAGCCAGAAGGACAGCCAAGAGACCCAGTACTTC	CASSQKDSQETQYF
TRBV5-1	.	TRBJ2-3	TGCGCCAGCAGCTTGGGGGGCCAACCAGCGACAGATACGCAGTATTTT	CASSLGGQPATDTQYF
TRBV5-5	.	TRBJ1-4	TGTGCCAGCAGCCCCCTAGCGCAGAATTTTAATGAAAAACTGTTTTTT	CASSPLAQNFNEKLFF
TRBV5-1	TRBD1	TRBJ1-4	TGCGCCAGCAGCCTCACAGGGGCAACTAATGAAAAACTGTTTTTT	CASSLTGATNEKLFF
TRBV11-2	.	TRBJ2-3	TGTGCCAGCAGCTTAGATCGGTGGAGGGGGGGAACAGATACGCAGTATTTT	CASSLDRWRGGTDTQYF
TRBV18	TRBD1	TRBJ1-1	TGTGCCAGCTCACCCCCTTCCCGGACAGGCAACACTGAAGCTTTCTTT	CASSPPSRTGNTEAFF
TRBV7-3	.	TRBJ2-3	TGTGCCAGCAGCTTAAAGATCTCAGGGCCAGATACGCAGTATTTT	CASSLKISGPDTQYF
TRBV5-5	.	TRBJ1-1	TGTGCCAGCAGCTTGGGAGGGCCCCTTAACACTGAAGCTTTCTTT	CASSLGGPLNTEAFF
TRBV27	.	TRBJ2-7	TGTGCCAGCAGTCCACCCCAAGGACTCCCCAGGCGCGAGCAGTACTTC	CASSPPQGLPRREQYF
TRBV6-5	.	TRBJ2-1	TGTGCCAGCAGTTACCGCGGGGGGACAGGGTACAATGAGCAGTTCTTC	CASSYRGGTGYNEQFF
TRBV5-1	TRBD1	TRBJ1-1	TGCGCCAGCCCAGGACAGGACACTGAAGCTTTCTTT	CASPGQDTEAFF
TRBV5-1	TRBD2	TRBJ2-1	TGCGCCAGCAGTTATAGCGGGACCTACAATGAGCAGTTCTTC	CASSYSGTYNEQFF
TRBV20-1	.	TRBJ1-1	TGCAGTGCGAGGGTCGCTGAAGCTTTCTTT	CSARVAEAFF